The entry that follows covers one TCR beta chain sequence. These data originate in a study of patients and donors after allogeneic stem cell transplantation. TCRdb re-analysed the RT-PCR reads in MiXCR, keeping a single row per CDR3 protein. The sample records under 200,000 distinct CDR3 sequences, approximately 28% being singletons. The CDR3 loop spans 13 amino acids. The V end lost 4 bases, the J end lost 7 bases, and 14 bases lay between the germline ends. CDR1 is SQVTM, CDR2 ANQGSEA, per germline. This receptor was identified in a human donor who was either an allogeneic HSCT recipient or a stem cell or donor lymphocyte infusion donor (not recorded which). It is not recorded whose cells these are; they may come from a transplant donor. The chain recombines TRBV29-1 with TRBJ2-1; a weak D match, TRBD2 (6 bases). The specimen was blood, either unsorted or a sorted T cell fraction (not recorded which). The CDR3 is CSVVEGTGNEQFF. DNA for the CDR3: TGCAGCGTTGTGGAGGGAACGGGGAATGAGCAGTTCTTC.